The entry that follows covers one T cell receptor beta chain sequence. The data derive from a study of tumor and adjacent non-tumor tissue in lung cancer. Study-level background: Aged roughly 31 to 76 years, patients included about 11 men and a handful of women with stage I to III disease.

Germline CDR1 reads DFQATT; CDR2 reads SNEGSKA (reference sequence). The junction had 3 bases not matched to a gene; V was cut back by 4 bases and J by 3 bases. This CDR3 contains 14 residues. This sample's RNA came from whole unsorted tissue. A modified ARM-PCR protocol with three rounds of nested PCR amplified TCRbeta. One entry per CDR3 protein, called by TCRdb with MiXCR from the multiplex PCR reads. Of roughly 220,000 distinct CDR3 sequences listed, approximately 74% were seen once; the top ten hold almost 25%. The receptor was derived from a man aged 55 to 69 with non-small cell lung cancer. Sequences were obtained from lung tumor tissue. The chain carries TRBV20-1 and TRBJ2-2; 9 bases fit TRBD1. CDR3: CSATDRGDTGELFF. The CDR3 region has the DNA TGCAGTGCTACTGACAGGGGGGACACCGGGGAGCTGTTTTTT.